The 17 T cell receptor beta chains below all came from one sample that was sequenced in a study of metastatic and nonmetastatic thyroid tumors. All patients reached thyroid surgery having received no treatment beforehand. TCRdb re-called the PCR reads through MiXCR. The sample has around 19,000 clones, less than 20% seen once. Sequencing was performed on blood. These TCRs come from a female donor with papillary thyroid cancer or a benign thyroid nodule (not recorded which). Some clones in this sample may be carry-over from other donors' samples.

This clone was counted at least ten times. This chain connects TRBV3-1 to TRBJ2-7, with a tentative D call TRBD1 (7 bases). V was pared by 1 base and J by 4 bases, with 11 bases between. CDR1 and CDR2 (germline): LGHDT, YNNKEL (reference sequence). This CDR3 region has 14 residues. This CDR3 is CASSQGPGGYEQYF. CDR3 sequence (DNA): TGTGCCAGCAGCCAAGGGCCAGGGGGGTACGAGCAGTACTTC.

V gene TRBV20-1 combines with J gene TRBJ2-5; D may match TRBD1 or TRBD2 (6 bases each). Germline lookup yields CDR1 DFQATT and CDR2 SNEGSKA (reference sequence). Trimming removed 1 base from V and 5 bases from J, with 14 bases in between. The CDR3 is 14 residues long. The CDR3 protein is CSARGPGGRETQYF. The CDR3 DNA reads as TGCAGTGCTAGAGGTCCTGGGGGGCGGGAGACCCAGTACTTC.

This clone occurred many times. The chain is built from TRBV20-1 and TRBJ2-3; D gene unclear. The CDR3 runs 15 residues. Germline V gene lookup returns CDR1 DFQATT and CDR2 SNEGSKA (reference sequence). Between the trimmed V and J ends, which lost 1 base and 0 bases, there was a span of 11 bases. The chain's CDR3 is CSARALDVSTDTQYF. In DNA, the CDR3 is TGCAGTGCTAGAGCCCTGGACGTAAGCACAGATACGCAGTATTTT.

Regarding this clone: At one boundary the junction diverges from the germline segment, which might be a read error. Within the sample, other DNA sequences also encode this same CDR3. The chain couples TRBV5-1 to TRBJ2-1; D call uncertain. The CDR3 contains 16 residues. Germline V gene lookup returns CDR1 SGHRS and CDR2 YFSETQ. The CDR3 here is CASSLAATSCVDEQFF. DNA for the CDR3: TGTGCCAGCAGCTTGGCGGCGACGTCCTGTGTTGATGAGCAGTTCTTC.

The sample holds many counts of this clone. The chain joins TRBV11-3 to TRBJ2-3, with TRBD2 as a possible D gene (7 bases). The CDR3 contains 16 residues. Germline V lookup: CDR1 SGHNT, CDR2 YENEEA. V lost 0 bases and J lost 2, with 12 bases in between. CDR3 in DNA: TGTGCCAGCAGCTTAGATCGGGGGGCAATCACAGATACGCAGTATTTT. The encoded protein is CASSLDRGAITDTQYF. Filled out from reference TRBV11-3 and TRBJ2-3, the complete variable domain reads EAGVVQSPRYKIIEKKQPVAFWCNPISGHNTLYWYLQNLGQGPELLIRYENEEAVDDSQLPKDRFSAERLKGVDSTLKIQPAELGDSAVYLCASSLDRGAITDTQYFGPGTRLTVL.

The table lists this clone with many counts. The rearrangement links TRBV30 to TRBJ2-7, with D possibly being TRBD1 (6 bases). The germline gives CDR1 GTSNPN, CDR2 SVGIG (reference sequence). V gave up 5 bases and J gave up 7 bases, with 12 bases separating them. The CDR3 extends over 11 amino acids. CDR3 DNA: TGTGCCTGGGGGACATACGGGGAGCAGTACTTC. It translates to CAWGTYGEQYF.

This clone has more than one count but fewer than ten. The chain uses TRBV6-5 and TRBJ2-7; D gene unclear. CDR1 MNHEY and CDR2 SVGAGI come from the germline V gene. The CDR3 runs to 18 residues. Trimming took off 0 bases at V and 0 bases at J, with 18 bases between the two ends. The CDR3 nucleotides are TGTGCCAGCAGTTACTCGAGCCCAGAGGTGGCTAGCTCCTACGAGCAGTACTTC. Translated, it gives CASSYSSPEVASSYEQYF.

This clone has at least ten counts. The chain recombines TRBV19 with TRBJ1-4; tentatively, D is TRBD1 (6 bases). The CDR3 loop spans 14 amino acids. V dropped 4 bases and J dropped 6 bases, with 12 bases sitting between them. Germline V gene sequence: CDR1 LNHDA, CDR2 SQIVND (reference sequence). The CDR3 coding sequence is TGTGCCAGTAGTAACCGGGGGCGCGATGAAAAACTGTTTTTT. Protein: CASSNRGRDEKLFF.

To note about this clone: A much larger clonotype is one base distant, so this may be a read error. The V call is TRBV4-1, the J call TRBJ2-6; D unresolved. This CDR3 region has 15 residues. Germline V gives CDR1 MGHRA, CDR2 YSYEKL. CDR3 sequence (DNA): TGCGCCAGCATCCAAGATCCCTCTGGGGCCAACGTCCTGACTTTC. Translation: CASIQDPSGANVLTF.

This clone rates as medium-sized. V and J are TRBV7-2 and TRBJ2-7, with TRBD1 matching 7 bases. Germline V gives CDR1 SGHTA, CDR2 FQGNSA. The CDR3 totals 15 residues. The V segment lost 6 bases and the J segment 0 bases; nucleotides outside the gene matches: 8. The DNA of the CDR3 is TGTGCCAGCAGTCAAGACAGGGCCAGCTCCTACGAGCAGTACTTC. It codes for CASSQDRASSYEQYF.

This clone was detected a few times. This sequence may be a read error, since a much larger clone differs from it by one base. Other nucleotide sequences in the sample specify the same CDR3. The chain couples TRBV7-2 to TRBJ1-1; D possibly corresponds to TRBD1 (5 bases). Germline CDR1 reads SGHTA; CDR2 reads FQGNSA. The CDR3 sequence is 14 residues long. CDR3 sequence: CASSPEPGYTEAFF. Here the CDR3 DNA reads TGTGCTAGCAGCCCCGAGCCAGGGTACACTGAAGCTTTCTTT.

With respect to this clone: A read error may produce the germline difference seen at one junction end. The chain carries TRBV7-9 and TRBJ2-7; D is undetermined. Looked up from germline, CDR1 is SEHNR and CDR2 is FQNEAQ (reference sequence). The CDR3 has 15 residues. The CDR3 sequence: CASSLGKGYSYEKYF. CDR3 nucleotide sequence: TGTGCCAGCAGTCTAGGGAAGGGTTACTCCTACGAGAAGTACTTC.

Worth noting for this clone: A much more abundant neighbour one base away suggests this may be a read error. The chain employs TRBV28 and TRBJ2-5; 15 bases align to TRBD2. CDR1 is MDHEN and CDR2 is SYDVKM in the germline V gene. The CDR3 covers 17 residues. In DNA form, the CDR3 reads TGTGCCAGCAGTTTATTGAGGACTAGCGGGGGGGCAGAGACCCAGTGCTTC. It specifies CASSLLRTSGGAETQCF.

In its sample, this clone was seen many times. DNA for the CDR3: TGTGCCAGCAGTATCTCGGGACAGAACACCGGGGAGCTGTTTTTT. Encoded protein: CASSISGQNTGELFF. V is TRBV28 and J is TRBJ2-2; D possibly corresponds to TRBD1 (6 bases). There are 15 residues in the CDR3. Germline values: CDR1 MDHEN, CDR2 SYDVKM. V was pared by 5 bases and J by 1 base, with 11 bases between. The complete variable domain, with remaining parts taken from reference TRBV28 and TRBJ2-2, reads DVKVTQSSRYLVKRTGEKVFLECVQDMDHENMFWYRQDPGLGLRLIYFSYDVKMKEKGDIPEGYSVSREKKERFSLILESASTNQTSMYLCASSISGQNTGELFFGEGSRLTVL.

This clone appeared many times. The gene calls are TRBV12-3 or TRBV12-4 and TRBJ2-1, with TRBD1 matching over 11 bases. The V segment lost 8 bases and the J segment 8 bases; nucleotides outside the gene matches: 8. The CDR3 covers 14 residues. In DNA, the CDR3 is TGTGCCAGCTCCCGGGACAGGGGGAGGGATGAGCAGTTCTTC. It encodes CASSRDRGRDEQFF.

This clone appeared a few times. One base away lies a much larger clone, so this may be a sequencing read error. The chain uses TRBV29-1 and TRBJ2-1; D is possibly TRBD2 (6 bases). Germline assignment: CDR1 SQVTM and CDR2 ANQGSEA. There are 11 residues in the CDR3. CDR3 sequence reads: CSGGGAHEKFF. The CDR3, as DNA: TGCAGCGGCGGAGGGGCTCATGAGAAGTTCTTC.

This clone was picked up many times. The chain couples TRBV7-9 to TRBJ2-7; no firm D call. The CDR3 is made up of 12 amino acids. The V gene lost 5 bases and the J gene lost 2 bases, with 7 bases spanning the gap. CDR1 and CDR2 (germline): SEHNR, FQNEAQ (reference sequence). In DNA, the CDR3 is TGTGCCAGCAGCCCGGTCGCCTACGAGCAGTACTTC. Its protein is CASSPVAYEQYF.